A single sample is the source of the 20 T cell receptor beta chains below, sequenced in a study of cytomegalovirus exposure and HLA in healthy donors. Vbeta (60) and Jbeta (13) primers were used in the PCR. TCRdb's copy holds only in-frame clones and misses some; the assay was immunoSEQ multiplex PCR. The sample shows some 170,000 clones, around 70% of them seen only once. Sequenced sample: PBMCs. These receptor sequences come from a man aged 18 to 30 in good health and CMV-seropositive.

The rearrangement joins TRBV11-2 to TRBJ1-1; possible D gene TRBD1, 5 bases. This CDR3 has 13 residues. V dropped 3 bases and J dropped 1 base, with 6 bases sitting between them. Per the germline V gene, CDR1 is SGHAT and CDR2 is FQNNGV. CDR3 region: CASSFTGNTEAFF. In DNA form, the CDR3 reads TGTGCCAGCAGCTTTACAGGGAACACTGAAGCTTTCTTT.

The CDR3 region has the DNA TGTGCCAGCAGTAGATCCCCCCCGGGAAGCACTGAAGCTTTCTTT. Protein product: CASSRSPPGSTEAFF. The chain joins TRBV9 to TRBJ1-1; the D is unclear. The CDR3 is 15 residues long. V lost 5 bases, J lost 4 bases, and 18 bases lay in between. Germline CDR1 is SGDLS and CDR2 is YYNGEE.

This clone was observed once. The V gene is TRBV29-1, the J gene TRBJ1-1, with TRBD1 as a possible D gene (5 bases). The CDR3 covers 9 residues. Between the trimmed V and J ends, which lost 7 bases and 7 bases, there was a span of 7 bases. The germline CDR1 and CDR2 sequences are SQVTM and ANQGSEA. Here the CDR3 DNA reads TGCAGCGGGGGCGGTGAAGCTTTCTTT. It is translated as CSGGGEAFF.

The gene calls are TRBV30 and TRBJ1-1; no clear D gene. CDR3 length: 14 residues. V lost 0 bases and J 4 bases, leaving 12 bases between the germline ends. Germline V gene sequence: CDR1 GTSNPN, CDR2 SVGIG (reference sequence). CDR3 region: CAWSVGRSGTEAFF. CDR3 DNA sequence: TGTGCCTGGAGTGTGGGGAGATCGGGCACTGAAGCTTTCTTT. Based on the CDR3 plus reference TRBV30 and TRBJ1-1, the full variable domain is SQTIHQWPATLVQPVGSPLSLECTVEGTSNPNLYWYRQAAGRGLQLLFYSVGIGQISSEVPQNLSASRPQDRQFILSSKKLLLSDSGFYLCAWSVGRSGTEAFFGQGTRLTVV.

V gene TRBV5-1 combines with J gene TRBJ1-6; D is possibly TRBD1 (5 bases). Germline CDR1 is SGHRS and CDR2 is YFSETQ. Trimming removed 0 bases from V and 10 bases from J, with 14 bases in between. The CDR3 has 15 amino acids. CDR3 sequence reads: CASSLAQGGWSPLHF. CDR3 sequence (DNA): TGCGCCAGCAGCTTGGCCCAGGGAGGATGGTCACCCCTCCACTTT.

The gene calls are TRBV27 and TRBJ2-3; 11 bases line up with TRBD2. With V trimmed by 6 bases and J by 4 bases, 6 bases remained unmatched. The V gene's germline CDR1 is MNHEY and CDR2 SMNVEV (reference sequence). The CDR3 covers 15 residues. The CDR3 bases are TGTGCCAGCAGAATAGCGGGAGGGCCCCCAGATACGCAGTATTTT. Its protein is CASRIAGGPPDTQYF.

The V call is TRBV6-5, the J call TRBJ1-6; D is unresolved. Germline-derived CDR1 and CDR2 are MNHEY and SVGAGI. V lost 6 bases and J lost 10, with 19 bases in between. CDR3 size: 15 residues. The DNA of the CDR3 is TGTGCCAGCAGACAGTCCTTAAGAGTAGGATCACCCCTCCACTTT. This encodes CASRQSLRVGSPLHF.

The V call is TRBV5-1, the J call TRBJ2-3; a weak D match, TRBD2 (6 bases). Germline-derived CDR1 and CDR2 are SGHRS and YFSETQ. CDR3 length: 18 amino acids. The V gene lost 4 bases and the J gene lost 0 bases, with 21 bases spanning the gap. CDR3 nucleotide sequence: TGCGCCAGCAGCGGGGGACTTTTCCCCTCGTCTAGCACAGATACGCAGTATTTT. Translating it yields CASSGGLFPSSSTDTQYF.

The chain is built from TRBV11-3 and TRBJ2-5, with D possibly matching TRBD2 (6 bases). Trimming shortened V by 1 base and J by 3 bases, and 12 bases separated the two germline ends. The CDR3 is made up of 15 amino acids. The germline gives CDR1 SGHNT, CDR2 YENEEA. The CDR3 loop reads CASSLGGGLKETQYF. The CDR3 DNA reads TGTGCCAGCAGCTTAGGAGGAGGACTAAAAGAGACCCAGTACTTC.

This clone has a single count. The CDR3 region is CASSLEGARTEAFF. CDR3 bases: TGCGCCAGCAGCTTGGAGGGGGCGAGGACTGAAGCTTTCTTT. The J gene is TRBJ1-1, the V gene TRBV5-1; 7 positions agree with TRBD1. J gave up 5 bases and V 0 bases, and 4 bases lay outside the gene matches. The CDR3 contains 14 residues. Looked up from germline, CDR1 is SGHRS and CDR2 is YFSETQ.

The chain is built from TRBV7-9 and TRBJ1-1, with D unclear. The V and J ends lost 0 bases and 0 bases respectively, with 5 bases between them. Germline V CDR1 and CDR2: SEHNR, FQNEAQ (reference sequence). The CDR3 runs 14 residues. CDR3 bases: TGTGCCAGCAGCTTAGCGAGTATGAACACTGAAGCTTTCTTT. As protein: CASSLASMNTEAFF.

The chain recombines TRBV5-6 with TRBJ1-1, with TRBD1 as a possible D gene (5 bases). V lost 4 bases and J 1 base, leaving 11 bases between the germline ends. The V gene's germline CDR1 is SGHDT and CDR2 YYEEEE. This CDR3 comprises 14 residues. The CDR3 reads CASSPLGGNTEAFF. The CDR3 bases are TGTGCCAGCAGCCCCCTGGGGGGGAACACTGAAGCTTTCTTT.

CDR3 in DNA: TGTGCCAGCAGTCCACCGGACAGGGCGCATGAGGGCTACACCTTC. Translation gives CASSPPDRAHEGYTF. The rearrangement joins TRBV27 to TRBJ1-2, with TRBD1 matching 8 bases. CDR1 and CDR2 from the germline V gene are MNHEY and SMNVEV (reference sequence). Trimming removed 5 bases from V and 8 bases from J; junction bases left unmatched: 13. The CDR3 covers 15 residues.

In nucleotides, the CDR3 is TGTGCCAGCAGCTTAGACAGGAACACTGAAGCTTTCTTT. Translation gives CASSLDRNTEAFF. The chain recombines TRBV7-9 with TRBJ1-1; D gene unclear. Between the trimmed V and J ends, which lost 1 base and 1 base, there was a span of 4 bases. The CDR3 runs to 13 residues. Germline lookup yields CDR1 SEHNR and CDR2 FQNEAQ (reference sequence).

The rearrangement joins TRBV14 to TRBJ2-5; a weak D match, TRBD1 (6 bases). Germline-derived CDR1 and CDR2 are SGHDN and FVKESK. Deletions cut 5 bases from V and 4 bases from J, with 11 bases between. CDR3 length: 13 amino acids. The CDR3 DNA sequence: TGTGCCAGCAGCAACGGGACACGAGAGACCCAGTACTTC. Amino acid sequence: CASSNGTRETQYF.

The CDR3 DNA is TGCGCCAGCAGCCTGCGCCCGGGTAGCGGGGGGAAAGAGACCCAGTACTTC. Its translation: CASSLRPGSGGKETQYF. V gene TRBV4-1 combines with J gene TRBJ2-5; 10 bases map to TRBD2. The CDR3 runs 17 residues. Unmatched junction bases numbered 11, after V lost 4 bases and J lost 3 bases. CDR1 is MGHRA, CDR2 YSYEKL, per germline.

The CDR3 loop is CASSSRQEAFF. The CDR3 DNA is TGTGCCAGCAGTTCCAGACAGGAAGCTTTCTTT. The chain combines TRBV6-5 with TRBJ1-1, with D possibly TRBD1 on 5 matching bases. The V gene's germline CDR1 is MNHEY and CDR2 SVGAGI. Trimming took 4 bases from V and 8 from J, leaving 8 bases between them. CDR3 size: 11 residues.

The chain has TRBV6-6 and TRBJ2-7; TRBD1 is a possible D gene (5 bases). V was trimmed by 6 bases and J by 0 bases, leaving 9 bases between them. This CDR3 region has 13 residues. Germline V gene sequence: CDR1 MNHNY, CDR2 SVGAGI (reference sequence). CDR3 sequence: CASSQGTSYEQYV. CDR3 coding DNA: TGTGCCAGCAGCCAGGGCACCTCCTACGAGCAGTACGTC.

This clone showed up just a few times. The chain has TRBV11-2 and TRBJ1-4, with 10 bases aligning to TRBD1. Per germline, CDR1 SGHAT and CDR2 FQNNGV. CDR3 size: 16 residues. Germline trimming cut 1 base from V and 2 bases from J; bases unmatched to any gene: 1. CDR3 sequence: CASSLGTGGTNEKLFF. The CDR3 coding sequence is TGTGCCAGCAGCTTAGGGACAGGGGGGACTAATGAAAAACTGTTTTTT.

The V gene is TRBV28, the J gene TRBJ1-3; D unresolved. CDR3 length equals 15 residues. V was shortened by 2 bases and J by 0 bases, with 8 bases between the two germline ends. CDR1 MDHEN and CDR2 SYDVKM come from the germline V gene. The CDR3 DNA reads TGTGCCAGCAGTTTAACAGTTAACTCTGGAAACACCATATATTTT. It specifies CASSLTVNSGNTIYF.